The next 16 T cell receptor beta chains were all read from a single sample in a study of shared clonotypes between healthy human individuals. Data came from immunoSEQ multiplex PCR; TCRdb stores just in-frame clones and leaves some out. The sample includes about 2 million clones, 95% of them seen just once. The sequenced sample consisted of naive CD4+ T cells sorted from blood. The subset is: CD45RA+ positively selected. The source is a man aged 18 to 29 in good health.

J is TRBJ2-5 and V is TRBV29-1, with D possibly TRBD2 on 6 matching bases. Germline CDR1 reads SQVTM; CDR2 reads ANQGSEA. The CDR3 consists of 12 residues. Trimming removed 2 bases at V and 5 bases at J, with 9 bases between. CDR3 in amino acids: CSVENGGETQYF. The DNA of the CDR3 is TGCAGCGTTGAAAATGGGGGGGAGACCCAGTACTTC.

This clone was seen once. The CDR3 sequence is CASSLDSLAGEYF. CDR3 bases: TGTGCCAGCAGCTTAGATTCCCTAGCGGGAGAATACTTC. The chain has TRBV7-9 and TRBJ2-7; 10 bases line up with TRBD2. J lost 13 bases, V lost 1 base, and 7 bases had no gene match. The CDR3 consists of 13 residues. Germline values: CDR1 SEHNR, CDR2 FQNEAQ (reference sequence).

The chain recombines TRBV9 with TRBJ2-7; possible D gene TRBD2, 7 bases. Germline-derived CDR1 and CDR2 are SGDLS and YYNGEE. The ends were cut back, 0 bases at V and 4 bases at J, with 23 bases in the middle. The CDR3 runs 18 residues. The chain's CDR3 is CASSVAGGEALGTYEQYF. CDR3 sequence (DNA): TGTGCCAGCAGCGTAGCGGGGGGTGAGGCCCTAGGGACATACGAGCAGTACTTC.

The chain links TRBV30 to TRBJ2-7; TRBD2 agrees at 13 bases. CDR3 length: 14 residues. V dropped 6 bases and J dropped 4; count of bases not matched to a gene: 6. Germline assignment: CDR1 GTSNPN and CDR2 SVGIG (reference sequence). The CDR3 DNA sequence: TGTGCCTGTAAGACTAGCGGGGGGTGGTACGAGCAGTACTTC. Translated, it gives CACKTSGGWYEQYF.

The V gene is TRBV9, the J gene TRBJ1-4; the match to TRBD1 covers 9 bases. Germline-derived CDR1 and CDR2 are SGDLS and YYNGEE. This CDR3 comprises 16 residues. V dropped 0 bases and J dropped 4; count of bases not matched to a gene: 4. CDR3 nucleotide sequence: TGTGCCAGCAGCGTAGGGGTGGGACAGGGTAATGAAAAACTGTTTTTT. Protein sequence: CASSVGVGQGNEKLFF.

The V call is TRBV6-5, the J call TRBJ1-5; 7 bases are shared with TRBD1. The CDR3 extends over 13 amino acids. Germline CDR1 reads MNHEY; CDR2 reads SVGAGI. J was trimmed by 7 bases and V by 7 bases; bases with no gene match: 7. CDR3 in amino acids: CASTRGLGQPQHF. The CDR3 DNA reads as TGTGCCAGCACTAGGGGGCTGGGGCAGCCCCAGCATTTT.

This chain joins TRBV11-3 and TRBJ1-2; D remains unclear. CDR1 and CDR2 (germline): SGHNT, YENEEA. Trimming cost V 0 bases and J 5 bases, with 10 bases left between them. This CDR3 spans 14 amino acids. CDR3 bases: TGTGCCAGCAGCTTAGATCCGACGGGGTATGGCTACACCTTC. It is translated as CASSLDPTGYGYTF.

V and J are TRBV6-6 and TRBJ1-3; D remains ambiguous. The CDR3 consists of 15 residues. The V gene lost 5 bases and the J gene lost 1 base, with 12 bases spanning the gap. From germline, CDR1 is MNHNY and CDR2 SVGAGI (reference sequence). CDR3 loop: CASSPTTGSGNTIYF. The CDR3 region has the DNA TGTGCCAGCAGTCCGACTACGGGTTCTGGAAACACCATATATTTT.

The rearrangement uses TRBV2 and TRBJ2-7; 9 positions agree with TRBD2. CDR3 size: 14 residues. Germline lookup yields CDR1 SNHLY and CDR2 FYNNEI. V gave up 6 bases and J gave up 2 bases; unmatched junction bases: 5. The chain's CDR3 is CASRGLAETYEQYF. The CDR3 DNA reads TGTGCCAGCAGGGGACTAGCTGAGACCTACGAGCAGTACTTC.

This rearrangement joins TRBV7-9 to TRBJ2-7; TRBD1 aligns across 7 bases. The V gene's germline CDR1 is SEHNR and CDR2 FQNEAQ (reference sequence). This CDR3 contains 15 residues. The junction had 11 bases not matched to a gene; V was cut back by 4 bases and J by 5 bases. CDR3 sequence reads: CASSSGSGGLNEQYF. Here the CDR3 DNA reads TGTGCCAGCAGCTCGGGGTCAGGGGGTTTGAACGAGCAGTACTTC.

The chain carries TRBV5-1 and TRBJ1-4, with TRBD1 matching over 7 bases. With V trimmed by 2 bases and J by 7 bases, 5 bases remained unmatched. The CDR3 has 14 residues. In germline, CDR1 is SGHRS, CDR2 YFSETQ. CDR3 sequence: CASSFTGEGEKLFF. In DNA, the CDR3 is TGCGCCAGCAGCTTTACAGGGGAAGGTGAAAAACTGTTTTTT.

This clone came up once. The chain is built from TRBV10-3 and TRBJ2-2; tentatively, D is TRBD2 (6 bases). This CDR3 region has 16 residues. Germline CDR1 ENHRY, CDR2 SYGVKD. Trimming removed 0 bases at V and 3 bases at J, with 11 bases between. The CDR3 sequence is CAISESGTVHTGELFF. The CDR3 nucleotides read TGTGCCATCAGTGAGTCAGGGACTGTCCACACCGGGGAGCTGTTTTTT.

V is TRBV30 and J is TRBJ2-5, with 7 bases aligning to TRBD1. The junction had 5 bases not matched to a gene; V was cut back by 4 bases and J by 6 bases. Germline V CDR1 and CDR2: GTSNPN, SVGIG (reference sequence). The CDR3 extends over 12 amino acids. Written as DNA, the CDR3 is TGTGCCTGGACTCCAGGGGGTAAGACCCAGTACTTC. Protein product: CAWTPGGKTQYF.

The chain links TRBV2 to TRBJ2-2; maybe TRBD2 (5 bases). The V and J ends lost 4 bases and 3 bases respectively, with 9 bases between them. The CDR3 extends over 14 amino acids. The germline V gene encodes CDR1 SNHLY and CDR2 FYNNEI. The chain's CDR3 is CASSVLADTGELFF. The CDR3 DNA follows: TGTGCCAGCAGTGTGCTAGCTGACACCGGGGAGCTGTTTTTT.

The J gene is TRBJ2-2, the V gene TRBV7-2, with TRBD2 identical over 8 bases. CDR3 size: 17 residues. Germline loops: CDR1 SGHTA, CDR2 FQGNSA. V was clipped by 5 bases and J by 5 bases; unmatched bases: 13. CDR3 sequence: CASSHQASGRRTGELFF. The CDR3 region has the DNA TGTGCCAGCAGCCACCAGGCAAGCGGGAGAAGGACCGGGGAGCTGTTTTTT. Supplemented by reference TRBV7-2 and TRBJ2-2, the full variable domain reads GAGVSQSPSNKVTEKGKDVELRCDPISGHTALYWYRQSLGQGLEFLIYFQGNSAPDKSGLPSDRFSAERTGGSVSTLTIQRTQQEDSAVYLCASSHQASGRRTGELFFGEGSRLTVL.

This chain connects TRBV7-8 to TRBJ2-2; 11 bases line up with TRBD2. Germline V lookup: CDR1 SGHVS, CDR2 FQNEAQ. This CDR3 region has 20 residues. After removal of 2 bases from V and 2 bases from J, the junction contained 13 bases not matched to a gene. CDR3 sequence (DNA): TGTGCCAGCAGCTTAATTTTCCTAGCGGGAGGTATTTATAACACCGGGGAGCTGTTTTTT. It yields the protein CASSLIFLAGGIYNTGELFF.